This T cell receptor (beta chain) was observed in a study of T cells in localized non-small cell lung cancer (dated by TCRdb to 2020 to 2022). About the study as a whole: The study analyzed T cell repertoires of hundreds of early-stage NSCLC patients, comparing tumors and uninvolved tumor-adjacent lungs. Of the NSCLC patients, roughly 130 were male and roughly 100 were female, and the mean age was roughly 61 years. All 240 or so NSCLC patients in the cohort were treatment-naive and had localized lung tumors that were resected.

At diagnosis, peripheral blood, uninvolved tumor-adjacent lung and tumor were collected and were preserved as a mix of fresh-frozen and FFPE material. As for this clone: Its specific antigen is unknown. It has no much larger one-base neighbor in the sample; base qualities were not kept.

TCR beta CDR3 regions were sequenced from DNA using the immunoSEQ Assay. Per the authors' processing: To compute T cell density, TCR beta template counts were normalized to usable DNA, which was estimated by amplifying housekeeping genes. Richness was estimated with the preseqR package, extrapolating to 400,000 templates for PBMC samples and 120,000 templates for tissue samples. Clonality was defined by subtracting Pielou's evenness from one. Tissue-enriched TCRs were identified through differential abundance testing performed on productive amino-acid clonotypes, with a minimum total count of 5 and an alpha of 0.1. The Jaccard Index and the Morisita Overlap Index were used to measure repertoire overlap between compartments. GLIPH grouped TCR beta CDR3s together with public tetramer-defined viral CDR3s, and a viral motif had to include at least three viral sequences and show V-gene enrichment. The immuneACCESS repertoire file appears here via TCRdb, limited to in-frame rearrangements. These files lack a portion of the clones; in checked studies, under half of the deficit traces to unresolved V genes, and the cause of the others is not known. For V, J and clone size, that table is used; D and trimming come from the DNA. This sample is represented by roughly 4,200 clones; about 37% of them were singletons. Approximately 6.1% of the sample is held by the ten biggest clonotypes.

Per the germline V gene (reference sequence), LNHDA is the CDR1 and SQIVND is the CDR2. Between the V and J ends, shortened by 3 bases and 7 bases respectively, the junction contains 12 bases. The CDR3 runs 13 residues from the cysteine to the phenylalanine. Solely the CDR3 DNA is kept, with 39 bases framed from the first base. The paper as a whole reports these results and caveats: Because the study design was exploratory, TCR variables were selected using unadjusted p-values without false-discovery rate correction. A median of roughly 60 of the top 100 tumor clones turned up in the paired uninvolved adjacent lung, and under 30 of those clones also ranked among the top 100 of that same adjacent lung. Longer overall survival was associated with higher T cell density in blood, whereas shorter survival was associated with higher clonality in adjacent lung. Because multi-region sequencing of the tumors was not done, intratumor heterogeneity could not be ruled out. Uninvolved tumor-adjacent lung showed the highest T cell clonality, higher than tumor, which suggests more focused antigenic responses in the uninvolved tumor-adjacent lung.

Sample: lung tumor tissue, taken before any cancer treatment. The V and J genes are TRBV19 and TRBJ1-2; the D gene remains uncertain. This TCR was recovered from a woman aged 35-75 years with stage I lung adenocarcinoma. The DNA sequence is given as TGTGCCAGTAGTATCCGGGAGAAAGGTGGCTACACCTTC. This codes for CASSIREKGGYTF.